These T cell receptor beta chains were read from a single sample in a study of identical twins. TCRdb fed the 5' RACE reads into MiXCR, producing one record per CDR3 protein. The sample carries about 480,000 distinct CDR3 sequences, over 12% recorded once. The data were also submitted as part of a second study, on yellow fever vaccine responses in identical twins.

The sample taken for sequencing was CD4+ T cells sorted from blood. All receptors derive from a woman aged 18-35 years in good health. CDR3s leave out the opening cysteine and the closing phenylalanine or tryptophan.

j_call	v_call	cdr3_aa
TRBJ2-3	TRBV6-7	ASSYRGDTQY
TRBJ1-1	TRBV5-1	ASSLPHENTEAF
TRBJ2-7	TRBV5-1	ASSPEVAGLSYEQY
TRBJ1-4	TRBV7-2	ASSLGWSAQQNEKLF
TRBJ2-3	TRBV20-1	SALRGGGDTQY
TRBJ2-2	TRBV6-5	ASSYSRQGARSGELF
TRBJ1-5	TRBV2	ASRGGWDNQPQH
TRBJ2-3	TRBV5-1	ASSLGAWSDTQY
TRBJ2-5	TRBV2	ARSRGQQETQY
TRBJ1-6	TRBV2	ASSELGLGNSPLH
TRBJ2-7	TRBV3-1	TSSTGPSSYEQY
TRBJ2-7	TRBV28	ANRQGTPTHYEQY
TRBJ2-1	TRBV11-1	ASSLGPLAGKTSYNEQF
TRBJ2-5	TRBV7-9	ASSLALSKETQY
TRBJ2-1	TRBV28	ASPGQGGYNEQF
TRBJ2-3	TRBV5-1	ASSLREMGDTQY
TRBJ2-1	TRBV5-1	ASSRLGRGRPYNEQF
TRBJ1-1	TRBV15	ATSRASWGVTEAF
TRBJ2-3	TRBV5-1	ASSFGHQQGAQY
TRBJ2-5	TRBV3-1	ASSQGQARETQY
TRBJ2-3	TRBV5-1	ASSVTGGSSDTQY
TRBJ2-3	TRBV6-5	ASSYPPGSDTQY
TRBJ2-3	TRBV4-3	ASSQDRDGTDTQY
TRBJ2-1	TRBV18	ASSPSLPSGTYNEQF
TRBJ2-3	TRBV9	ASSVALAPDTQY
TRBJ2-3	TRBV11-2	ASSLPGGLAAGRATQY
TRBJ2-4	TRBV4-3	ASSQESGLNGKNIQY
TRBJ1-5	TRBV29-1	SVGQGGNQPQH
TRBJ2-7	TRBV7-6	ASSSGERYEQY
TRBJ2-5	TRBV7-9	ASSPGGGAETQY
TRBJ1-5	TRBV7-8	ASSPYYGGEQPQH
TRBJ2-5	TRBV10-3	AIPRWPLEGETQY
TRBJ2-1	TRBV5-1	ASSLEAGVIYNEQF
TRBJ2-1	TRBV10-3	AISRGTINNEQF